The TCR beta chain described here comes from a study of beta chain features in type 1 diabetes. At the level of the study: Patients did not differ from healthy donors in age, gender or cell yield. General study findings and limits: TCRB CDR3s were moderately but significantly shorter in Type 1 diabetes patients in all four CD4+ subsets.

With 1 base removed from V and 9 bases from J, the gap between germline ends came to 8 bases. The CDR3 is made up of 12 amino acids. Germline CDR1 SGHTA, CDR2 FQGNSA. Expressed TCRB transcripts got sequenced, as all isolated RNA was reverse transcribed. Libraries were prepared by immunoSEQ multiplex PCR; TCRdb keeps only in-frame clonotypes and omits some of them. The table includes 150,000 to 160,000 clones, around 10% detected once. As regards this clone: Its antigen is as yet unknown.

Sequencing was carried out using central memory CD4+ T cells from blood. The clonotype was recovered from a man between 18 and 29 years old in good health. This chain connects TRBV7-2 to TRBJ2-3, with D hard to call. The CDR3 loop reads CASSLGDATQYF. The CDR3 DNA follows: TGTGCCAGCAGCTTAGGTGACGCGACGCAGTATTTT.